This TCR beta chain derives from a study of T cell repertoires in cytomegalovirus infection. Regarding the study as a whole: The ex vivo response showed dominance by HLA-C-restricted CMV-specific TCR beta clonotypes.

TCRdb analysed the reads with MiXCR anew, one entry per CDR3 protein. The sample lists about 890,000 distinct CDR3 sequences, about 33% occurring once. To note about this clonotype: Antigen specificity is unknown.

Trimming took off 10 bases at V and 0 bases at J, with 12 bases between the two ends. Germline CDR1 is MDHEN and CDR2 is SYDVKM. The CDR3 sequence is 13 residues long. The receptor comes from a human donor in good health (CMV status not recorded). Some clones in this sample may be carry-over from other donors' samples. The chain links TRBV28 to TRBJ1-1; no clear D gene. This specimen consisted of cultured CD8+ T cells from PBMCs, obtained from culture after CMV antigen stimulation. This CDR3 reads CATFELLNTEAFF. CDR3 DNA: TGTGCCACCTTCGAACTGTTGAACACTGAAGCTTTCTTT.